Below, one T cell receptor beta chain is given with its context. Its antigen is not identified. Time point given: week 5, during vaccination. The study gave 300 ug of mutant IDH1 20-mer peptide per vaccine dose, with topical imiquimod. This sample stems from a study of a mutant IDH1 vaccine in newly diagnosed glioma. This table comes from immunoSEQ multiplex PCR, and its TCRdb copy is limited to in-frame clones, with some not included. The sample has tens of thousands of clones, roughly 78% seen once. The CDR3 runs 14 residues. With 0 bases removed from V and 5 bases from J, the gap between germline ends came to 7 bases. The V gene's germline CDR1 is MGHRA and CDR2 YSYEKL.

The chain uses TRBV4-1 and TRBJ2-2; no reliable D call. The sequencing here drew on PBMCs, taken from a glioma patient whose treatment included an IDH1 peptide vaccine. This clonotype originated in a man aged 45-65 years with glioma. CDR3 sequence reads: CASSQDSFTGELFF. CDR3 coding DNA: TGCGCCAGCAGCCAAGATTCCTTTACCGGGGAGCTGTTTTTT.